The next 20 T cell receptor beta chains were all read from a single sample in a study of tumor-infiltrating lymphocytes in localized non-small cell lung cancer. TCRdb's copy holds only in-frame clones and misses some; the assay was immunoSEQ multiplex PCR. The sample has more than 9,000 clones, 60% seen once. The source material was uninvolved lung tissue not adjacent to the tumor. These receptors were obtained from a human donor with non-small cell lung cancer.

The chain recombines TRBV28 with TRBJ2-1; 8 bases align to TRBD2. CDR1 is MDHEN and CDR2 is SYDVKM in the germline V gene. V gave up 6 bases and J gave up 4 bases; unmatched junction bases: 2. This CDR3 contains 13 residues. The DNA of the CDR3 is TGTGCCAGCAGACTAGCGGAATACAATGAGCAGTTCTTC. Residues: CASRLAEYNEQFF.

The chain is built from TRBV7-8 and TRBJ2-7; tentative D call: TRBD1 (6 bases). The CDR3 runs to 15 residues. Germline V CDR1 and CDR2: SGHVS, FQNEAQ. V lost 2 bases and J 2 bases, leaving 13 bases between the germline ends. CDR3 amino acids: CASSLLLDSPYEQYF. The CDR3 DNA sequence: TGTGCCAGCAGCTTATTATTGGACAGCCCCTACGAGCAGTACTTC.

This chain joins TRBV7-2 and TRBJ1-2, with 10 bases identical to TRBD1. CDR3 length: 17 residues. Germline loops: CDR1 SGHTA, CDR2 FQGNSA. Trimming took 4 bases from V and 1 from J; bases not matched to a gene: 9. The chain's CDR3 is CASSSHGTGDSNYGYTF. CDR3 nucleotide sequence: TGTGCCAGCAGCTCTCACGGGACAGGGGATAGTAACTATGGCTACACCTTC. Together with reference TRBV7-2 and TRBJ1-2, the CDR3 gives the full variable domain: GAGVSQSPSNKVTEKGKDVELRCDPISGHTALYWYRQSLGQGLEFLIYFQGNSAPDKSGLPSDRFSAERTGGSVSTLTIQRTQQEDSAVYLCASSSHGTGDSNYGYTFGSGTRLTVV.

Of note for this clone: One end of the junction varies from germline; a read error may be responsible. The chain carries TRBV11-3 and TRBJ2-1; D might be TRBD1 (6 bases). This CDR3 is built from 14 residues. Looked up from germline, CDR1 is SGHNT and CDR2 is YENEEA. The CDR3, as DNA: TGTGCCAGCAGCTCCTTCACGGACAGAAATGAGCATTTCTTC. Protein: CASSSFTDRNEHFF. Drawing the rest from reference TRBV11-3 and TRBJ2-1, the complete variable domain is EAGVVQSPRYKIIEKKQPVAFWCNPISGHNTLYWYLQNLGQGPELLIRYENEEAVDDSQLPKDRFSAERLKGVDSTLKIQPAELGDSAVYLCASSSFTDRNEHFFGPGTRLTVL.

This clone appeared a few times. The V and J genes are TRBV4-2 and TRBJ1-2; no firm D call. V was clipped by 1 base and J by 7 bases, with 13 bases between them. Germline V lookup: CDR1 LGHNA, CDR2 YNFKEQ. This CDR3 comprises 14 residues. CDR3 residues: CASSQGGTVSGYTF. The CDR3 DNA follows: TGTGCCAGCAGCCAAGGAGGCACAGTAAGTGGCTACACCTTC.

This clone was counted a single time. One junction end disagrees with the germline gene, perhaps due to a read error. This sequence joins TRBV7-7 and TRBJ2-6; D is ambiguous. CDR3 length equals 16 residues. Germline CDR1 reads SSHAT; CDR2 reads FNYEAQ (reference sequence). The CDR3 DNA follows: TGTGCTAGCAGCACTGCTCAAGGCCCTGGGGCCAACGTCCTGACTTTC. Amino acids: CASSTAQGPGANVLTF.

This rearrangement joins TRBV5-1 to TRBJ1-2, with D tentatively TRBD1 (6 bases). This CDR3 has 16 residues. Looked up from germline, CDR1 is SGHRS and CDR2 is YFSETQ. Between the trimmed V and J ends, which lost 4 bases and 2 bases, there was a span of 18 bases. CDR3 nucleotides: TGCGCCAGCAGCCCACCGGCGGGGGCCCCCAACTATGGCTACACCTTC. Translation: CASSPPAGAPNYGYTF.

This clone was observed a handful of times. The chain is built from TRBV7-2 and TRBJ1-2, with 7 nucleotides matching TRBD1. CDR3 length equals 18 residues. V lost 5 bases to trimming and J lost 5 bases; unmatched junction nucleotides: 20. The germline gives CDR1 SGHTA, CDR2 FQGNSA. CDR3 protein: CASSHALERRRGNYGYTF. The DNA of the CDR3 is TGTGCCAGCAGCCACGCCCTAGAGCGGCGCAGGGGGAATTATGGCTACACCTTC.

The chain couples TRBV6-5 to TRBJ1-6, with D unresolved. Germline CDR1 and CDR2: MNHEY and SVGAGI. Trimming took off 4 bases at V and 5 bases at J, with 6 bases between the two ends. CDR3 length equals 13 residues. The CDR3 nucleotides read TGTGCCAGCAGTTCAAAGAATAATTCACCCCTCCACTTT. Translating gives CASSSKNNSPLHF.

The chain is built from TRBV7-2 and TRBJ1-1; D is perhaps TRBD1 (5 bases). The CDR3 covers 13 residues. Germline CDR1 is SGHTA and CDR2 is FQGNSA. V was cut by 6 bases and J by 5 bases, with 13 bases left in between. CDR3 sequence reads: CASSEGSETEAFF. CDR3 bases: TGTGCCAGCAGTGAGGGGTCGGAGACTGAAGCTTTCTTT.

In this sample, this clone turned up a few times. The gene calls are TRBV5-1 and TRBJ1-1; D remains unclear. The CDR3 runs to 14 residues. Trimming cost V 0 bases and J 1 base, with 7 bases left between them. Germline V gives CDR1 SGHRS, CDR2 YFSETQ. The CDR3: CASSLGLTNTEAFF. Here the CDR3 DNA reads TGCGCCAGCAGCTTGGGTCTGACGAACACTGAAGCTTTCTTT.

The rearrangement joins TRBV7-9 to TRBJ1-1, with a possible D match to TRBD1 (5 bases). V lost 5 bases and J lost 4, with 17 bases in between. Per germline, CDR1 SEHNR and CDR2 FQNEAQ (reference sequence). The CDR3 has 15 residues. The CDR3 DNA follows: TGTGCCAGCAGCCCCCCATGGGGGACCTCCACTGAAGCTTTCTTT. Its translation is CASSPPWGTSTEAFF. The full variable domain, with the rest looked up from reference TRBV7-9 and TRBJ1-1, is DTGVSQNPRHKITKRGQNVTFRCDPISEHNRLYWYRQTLGQGPEFLTYFQNEAQLEKSRLLSDRFSAERPKGSFSTLEIQRTEQGDSAMYLCASSPPWGTSTEAFFGQGTRLTVV.

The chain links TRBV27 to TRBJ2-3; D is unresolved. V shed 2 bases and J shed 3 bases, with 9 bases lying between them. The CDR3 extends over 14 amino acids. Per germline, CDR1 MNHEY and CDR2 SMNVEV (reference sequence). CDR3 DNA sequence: TGTGCCAGCAGTTTAAACTGGGGAACAGATACGCAGTATTTT. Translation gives CASSLNWGTDTQYF.

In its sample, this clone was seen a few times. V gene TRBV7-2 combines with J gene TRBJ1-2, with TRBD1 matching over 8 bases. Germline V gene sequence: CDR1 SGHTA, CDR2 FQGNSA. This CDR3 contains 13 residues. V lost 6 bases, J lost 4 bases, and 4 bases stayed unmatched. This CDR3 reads CASSPDRGYGYTF. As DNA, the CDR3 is TGTGCCAGCAGTCCCGACAGGGGCTATGGCTACACCTTC.

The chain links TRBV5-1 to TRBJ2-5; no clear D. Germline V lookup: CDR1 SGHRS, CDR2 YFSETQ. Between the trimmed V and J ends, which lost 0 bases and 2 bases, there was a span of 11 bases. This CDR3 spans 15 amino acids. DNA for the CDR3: TGCGCCAGCAGCTTGGGAGGATCGGGTCAAGAGACCCAGTACTTC. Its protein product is CASSLGGSGQETQYF.

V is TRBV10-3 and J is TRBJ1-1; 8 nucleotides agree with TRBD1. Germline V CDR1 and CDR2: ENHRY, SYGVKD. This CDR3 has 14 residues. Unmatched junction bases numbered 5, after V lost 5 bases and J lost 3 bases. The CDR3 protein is CAISRTGGDTEAFF. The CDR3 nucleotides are TGTGCCATCAGTAGAACAGGGGGGGACACTGAAGCTTTCTTT.

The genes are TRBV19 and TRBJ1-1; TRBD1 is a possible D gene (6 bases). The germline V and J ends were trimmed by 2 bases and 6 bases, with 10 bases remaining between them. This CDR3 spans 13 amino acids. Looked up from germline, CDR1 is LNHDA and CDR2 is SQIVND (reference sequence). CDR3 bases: TGTGCCAGTAGTATACTCGGACAGCCTGAAGCTTTCTTT. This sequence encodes CASSILGQPEAFF.

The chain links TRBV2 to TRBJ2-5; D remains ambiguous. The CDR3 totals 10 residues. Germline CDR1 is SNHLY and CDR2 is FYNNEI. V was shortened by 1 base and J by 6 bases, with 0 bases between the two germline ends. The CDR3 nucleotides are TGTGCCAGCAGTGAAGAGACCCAGTACTTC. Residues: CASSEETQYF.

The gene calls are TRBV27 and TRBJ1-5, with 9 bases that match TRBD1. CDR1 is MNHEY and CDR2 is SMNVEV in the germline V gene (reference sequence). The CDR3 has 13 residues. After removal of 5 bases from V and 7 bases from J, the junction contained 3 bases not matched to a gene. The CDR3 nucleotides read TGTGCCAGCAGTCTAACAGGGGGCCAGCCCCAGCATTTT. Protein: CASSLTGGQPQHF.

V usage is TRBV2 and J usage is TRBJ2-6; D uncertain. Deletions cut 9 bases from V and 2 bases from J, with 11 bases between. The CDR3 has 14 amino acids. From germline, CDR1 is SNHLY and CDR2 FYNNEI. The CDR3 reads CASVFEAGANVLTF. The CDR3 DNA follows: TGTGCCAGTGTCTTCGAGGCTGGGGCCAACGTCCTGACTTTC. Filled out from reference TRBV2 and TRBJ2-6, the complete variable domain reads EPEVTQTPSHQVTQMGQEVILRCVPISNHLYFYWYRQILGQKVEFLVSFYNNEISEKSEIFDDQFSVERPDGSNFTLKIRSTKLEDSAMYFCASVFEAGANVLTFGAGSRLTVL.